The sequence of this T cell receptor (beta chain) was determined in a study of T cells in women clearing cervical HPV infection. Average input was approximately 1.3 ug genomic DNA for immunoSEQ TCR beta CDR3 amplification. Profiled with immunoSEQ multiplex PCR; TCRdb holds only in-frame clones, not every one. This sample's table has tens of thousands of clones. Concerning this clone itself: The CDR3 end falls 3 residues outside the read, so it is completed with the germline J gene.

From germline, CDR1 is SGHKS and CDR2 YYEKEE (reference sequence). V shed 4 bases and J shed 4 bases, with 11 bases lying between them. The CDR3 covers 13 residues. The material sequenced was blood buffy coat. The receptor's source is a woman between 18 and 70 years old with a cervical HPV16 infection that either progressed to CIN3+ or cleared (not recorded which). This chain joins TRBV5-5 and TRBJ1-1; unclear D gene. This chain's CDR3 is CASSVGGVTEAFF. CDR3 DNA (partial): TGTGCCAGCAGCGTTGGCGGGGTCACTGAA.